The source of this T cell receptor beta chain is a study of radiotherapy plus CTLA-4 blockade in lung cancer. Study context: Disease control was present in around a third of patients, and objective responses in approximately 18%. The study's findings and limits: Expansion of tumor-derived TCR clones was observed in blood after radiotherapy plus ipilimumab. The authors reported that early blood T cell clone dynamics, with interferon-beta, best predicted response.

The protocol was immunoSEQ multiplex PCR, while the TCRdb copy is restricted to in-frame clones and leaves out a portion. The sample lists 35,000 to 50,000 clones; approximately 73% were seen once. With ipilimumab providing CTLA-4 blockade, focal radiation was administered to patients who had chemo-refractory metastatic non-small-cell lung cancer. This clone came up once. Its antigen is unidentified. Sequenced material: peripheral blood, taken from a patient treated with radiotherapy plus ipilimumab. The clonotype was recovered from a human donor with non-small cell lung cancer who had a complete response to radiotherapy plus ipilimumab.

The CDR3 protein is CASSLEGSRRYGYTF. CDR3 coding DNA: TGTGCCAGCAGCTTAGAAGGCTCAAGGAGGTATGGCTACACCTTC. The rearrangement uses TRBV7-9 and TRBJ1-2; D uncertain. The V and J ends lost 1 base and 5 bases respectively, with 14 bases between them. The CDR3 sequence is 15 residues long. CDR1 and CDR2 from the germline V gene are SEHNR and FQNEAQ (reference sequence). The entire variable domain, with the rest obtained from reference TRBV7-9 and TRBJ1-2, is as follows: DTGVSQNPRHKITKRGQNVTFRCDPISEHNRLYWYRQTLGQGPEFLTYFQNEAQLEKSRLLSDRFSAERPKGSFSTLEIQRTEQGDSAMYLCASSLEGSRRYGYTFGSGTRLTVV.